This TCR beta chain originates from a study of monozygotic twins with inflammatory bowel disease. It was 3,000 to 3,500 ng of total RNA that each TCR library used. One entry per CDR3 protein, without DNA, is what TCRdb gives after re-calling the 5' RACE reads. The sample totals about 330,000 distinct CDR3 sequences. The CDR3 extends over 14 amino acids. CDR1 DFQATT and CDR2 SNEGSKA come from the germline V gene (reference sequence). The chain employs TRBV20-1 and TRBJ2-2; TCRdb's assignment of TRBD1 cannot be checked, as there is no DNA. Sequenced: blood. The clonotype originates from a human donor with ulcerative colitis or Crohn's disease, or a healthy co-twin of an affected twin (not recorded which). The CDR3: CSALGGHGTGELFF.